Each of the 9 T cell receptor beta chains below was sequenced from the same sample in a study of T cell clonality in common variable immunodeficiency. Assay used: immunoSEQ multiplex PCR; TCRdb lists only in-frame clones, some missing. Observed in the sample are some 50,000 clones, none of them singletons. The sequenced sample was peripheral blood mononuclear cells. The receptors derive from a person between 18 and 75 years old in good health.

This clone was detected ten times or more. CDR3 DNA, as far as it was read: TGTGCCAGTAGTTTTGCAGGGGGAACGTACGAG. It encodes CASSFAGGTYE. The complete CDR3 protein is CASSFAGGTYEQYF. V usage is TRBV19 and J usage is TRBJ2-7, with TRBD1 matching over 7 bases. The missing CDR3 end, 3 residues past where the read stops, is filled in from the germline J gene. J gave up 4 bases and V 5 bases, and 8 bases lay outside the gene matches. The CDR3 extends over 14 amino acids. Germline loops: CDR1 LNHDA, CDR2 SQIVND (reference sequence).

This clone was seen ten or more times. Sequencing ends 3 residues short of the CDR3 end; the germline J gene provides the rest. The rearrangement uses TRBV5-4 and TRBJ2-5; 9 nucleotides agree with TRBD2. The CDR3 totals 13 residues. V shed 4 bases, J shed 4 bases, and the junction held 2 bases outside the gene matches. Germline-derived CDR1 and CDR2 are SGHNT and YYREEE (reference sequence). The CDR3 sequence is CASSMGLAETQYF. The sequenced part of the CDR3 DNA is TGTGCCAGCAGCATGGGACTAGCAGAGACC. Filled out from reference TRBV5-4 and TRBJ2-5, the complete variable domain reads ETGVTQSPTHLIKTRGQQVTLRCSSQSGHNTVSWYQQALGQGPQFIFQYYREEENGRGNFPPRFSGLQFPNYSSELNVNALELDDSALYLCASSMGLAETQYFGPGTRLLVL.

In this sample, this clone turned up many times. The read finishes 3 residues shy of the CDR3 end, and the germline J gene is used to complete it. The chain carries TRBV20-1 and TRBJ2-4; TRBD1 might be the D (5 bases). Germline CDR1 DFQATT, CDR2 SNEGSKA (reference sequence). The CDR3 runs 14 residues. The ends were cut back, 0 bases at V and 4 bases at J, with 10 bases in the middle. The sequenced CDR3 bases are TGCAGTGCTAGAGATCGGCCAGGGAAAAACATT. Amino acids: CSARDRPGKNI. The full-length CDR3 reads as CSARDRPGKNIQYF.

To note about this clone: A clone one base away is much larger, so this may be a read error. Read sequence stops 3 residues before the CDR3 end, and the germline J gene provides the missing end. The chain carries TRBV19 and TRBJ2-2; 7 bases fit TRBD1. This CDR3 contains 15 residues. Germline V gene lookup returns CDR1 LNHDA and CDR2 SQIVND (reference sequence). The sequenced CDR3 bases are TGTGCCAGTAGTCCGGACAGGAGTCGTTATGAAAAG. This codes for CASSPDRSRYEK. The whole CDR3 is CASSPDRSRYEKLFF.

This clone was counted at least ten times. Germline is not matched at one junction end, which may reflect a read error. The sequence runs out 3 residues before the end of the CDR3; the remainder is reconstructed from the germline J gene. The rearrangement links TRBV4-2 to TRBJ2-2; a possible D gene is TRBD1 (6 bases). Germline CDR1 and CDR2: LGHNA and YNFKEQ. The length of the CDR3 is 17 residues. CDR3 protein: CASSHYGPGQNTGELFF. The sequenced CDR3 bases are TGCGCCAGCAGCCATTACGGGCCGGGACAGAACACCGGGGAG.

With regard to this clone: The missing CDR3 end, 3 residues past where the read stops, is filled in from the germline J gene. This rearrangement joins TRBV7-9 to TRBJ2-7, with TRBD2 as a possible D gene (6 bases). CDR1 and CDR2 (germline): SEHNR, FQNEAQ (reference sequence). The CDR3 spans 15 residues. V dropped 5 bases and J dropped 6 bases, with 20 bases sitting between them. CDR3 sequence: CASSHGWGDAGEQYF. Incomplete CDR3 DNA: TGTGCCAGCAGCCACGGCTGGGGGGATGCCGGCGAG.

This clone was counted only a few times. The read ends 3 residues early relative to the CDR3; the germline J gene fills the gap. The chain recombines TRBV7-2 with TRBJ1-2; possibly TRBD1 for D (5 bases). The CDR3 is 13 amino acids. Germline lookup yields CDR1 SGHTA and CDR2 FQGNSA. The CDR3 is CASCRDFTYDYTF. Partial CDR3 DNA: TGTGCCAGCTGCCGGGACTTCACCTACGAC.

The table lists this clone with many counts. The CDR3 extends 3 residues past the end of the read, so its final part is completed from the germline J gene. This chain joins TRBV19 and TRBJ2-2, with 8 bases identical to TRBD2. Germline V gene sequence: CDR1 LNHDA, CDR2 SQIVND (reference sequence). The CDR3 totals 14 residues. V lost 3 bases, J lost 7 bases, and 4 bases stayed unmatched. The covered CDR3 bases are TGTGCCAGTAGTATCGCAGCGGGGGACGGGGAG. Translating it yields CASSIAAGDGE. The entire CDR3 protein reads CASSIAAGDGELFF. The full variable domain, in which reference TRBV19 and TRBJ2-2 provide the parts outside the CDR3, is DGGITQSPKYLFRKEGQNVTLSCEQNLNHDAMYWYRQDPGQGLRLIYYSQIVNDFQKGDIAEGYSVSREKKESFPLTVTSAQKNPTAFYLCASSIAAGDGELFFGEGSRLTVL.

This clone was recorded at least ten times. Read data end 3 residues before the CDR3 end; the end is taken from the germline J gene. This chain joins TRBV7-9 and TRBJ2-1; 9 nucleotides agree with TRBD2. The CDR3 spans 15 residues. The germline V gene has CDR1 SEHNR and CDR2 FQNEAQ (reference sequence). This CDR3 is CAEPRLTSGGNEQFF. The CDR3 bases that were read are TGTGCGGAGCCCAGGCTGACTAGCGGCGGTAATGAG.